This entry is about one T cell receptor (beta chain). What it recognizes is unknown. TCRdb redid the calling of the reads with MiXCR, one entry per CDR3 protein. Found here are around 540,000 distinct CDR3 sequences, about 33% of them singletons; the top ten hold around a sixth. This sample was taken from a study of T cell repertoires in cytomegalovirus infection. Germline V gives CDR1 SGHAT, CDR2 FQNNGV. The CDR3 covers 16 residues. V lost 7 bases and J 1 base, leaving 16 bases between the germline ends. The origin of this receptor is a human donor in good health (CMV status not recorded). Some clones in this sample may be carry-over from other donors' samples. The chain has TRBV11-2 and TRBJ2-2, with D tentatively TRBD2 (5 bases). Sample: cultured PBMCs, taken from culture after CMV antigen stimulation. CDR3 residues: CASTPSGLGNTGELFF. The CDR3 bases are TGTGCCAGCACGCCCAGCGGCTTAGGGAACACCGGGGAGCTGTTTTTT.